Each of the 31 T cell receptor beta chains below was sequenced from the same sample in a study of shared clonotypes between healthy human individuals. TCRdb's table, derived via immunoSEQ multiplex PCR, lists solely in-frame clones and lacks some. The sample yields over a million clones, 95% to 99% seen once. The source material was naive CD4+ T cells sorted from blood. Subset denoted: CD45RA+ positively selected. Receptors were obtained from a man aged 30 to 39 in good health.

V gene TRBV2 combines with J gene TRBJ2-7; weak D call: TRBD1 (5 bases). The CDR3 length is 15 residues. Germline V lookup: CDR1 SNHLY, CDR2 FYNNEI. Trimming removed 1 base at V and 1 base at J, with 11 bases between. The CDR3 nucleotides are TGTGCCAGCAGTGAAGGGACAACCTCATCCTACGAGCAGTACTTC. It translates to CASSEGTTSSYEQYF.

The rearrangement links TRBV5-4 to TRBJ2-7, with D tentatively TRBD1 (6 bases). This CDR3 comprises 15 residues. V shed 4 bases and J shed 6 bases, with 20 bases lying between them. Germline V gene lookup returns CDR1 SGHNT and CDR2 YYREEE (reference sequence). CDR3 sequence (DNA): TGTGCCAGCAGCCCTCCGGGACACGGGTTCGTCGAGCAGTACTTC. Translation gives CASSPPGHGFVEQYF.

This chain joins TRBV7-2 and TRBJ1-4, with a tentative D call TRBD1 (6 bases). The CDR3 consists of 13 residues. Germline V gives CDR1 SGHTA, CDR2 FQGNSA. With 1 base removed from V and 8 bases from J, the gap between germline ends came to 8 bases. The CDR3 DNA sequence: TGTGCCAGCAGCTTAGACAGGGACGAAAAACTGTTTTTT. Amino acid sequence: CASSLDRDEKLFF.

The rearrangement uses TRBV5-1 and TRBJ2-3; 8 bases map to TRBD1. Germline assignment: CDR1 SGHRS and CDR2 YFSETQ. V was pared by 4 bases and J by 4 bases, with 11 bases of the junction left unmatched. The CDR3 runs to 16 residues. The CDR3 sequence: CASSPPTGASPDTQYF. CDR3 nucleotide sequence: TGCGCCAGCAGCCCCCCGACAGGGGCTTCCCCAGATACGCAGTATTTT.

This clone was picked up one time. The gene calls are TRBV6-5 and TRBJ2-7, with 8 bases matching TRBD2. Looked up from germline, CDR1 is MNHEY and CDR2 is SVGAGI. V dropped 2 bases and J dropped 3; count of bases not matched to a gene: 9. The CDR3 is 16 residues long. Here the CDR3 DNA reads TGTGCCAGCAGTTACGGTGCTACTAGCGGCCGCTACGAGCAGTACTTC. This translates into CASSYGATSGRYEQYF.

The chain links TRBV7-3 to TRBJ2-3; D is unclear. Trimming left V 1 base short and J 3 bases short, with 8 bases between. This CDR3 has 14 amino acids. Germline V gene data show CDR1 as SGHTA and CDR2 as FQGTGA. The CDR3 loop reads CASSLSAWTDTQYF. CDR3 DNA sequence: TGTGCCAGCAGCTTAAGTGCTTGGACAGATACGCAGTATTTT.

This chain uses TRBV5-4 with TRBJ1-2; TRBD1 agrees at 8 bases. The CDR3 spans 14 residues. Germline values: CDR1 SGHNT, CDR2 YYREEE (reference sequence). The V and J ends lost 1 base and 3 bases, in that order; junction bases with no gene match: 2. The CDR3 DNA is TGTGCCAGCAGCTTGACGGACAGGGACTATGGCTACACCTTC. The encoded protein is CASSLTDRDYGYTF.

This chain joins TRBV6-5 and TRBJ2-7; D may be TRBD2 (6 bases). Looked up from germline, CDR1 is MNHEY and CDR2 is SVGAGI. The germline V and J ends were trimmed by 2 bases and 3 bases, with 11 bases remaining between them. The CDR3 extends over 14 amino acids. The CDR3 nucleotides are TGTGCCAGCAGTTACGGCGGGGCAAACTACGAGCAGTACTTC. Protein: CASSYGGANYEQYF.

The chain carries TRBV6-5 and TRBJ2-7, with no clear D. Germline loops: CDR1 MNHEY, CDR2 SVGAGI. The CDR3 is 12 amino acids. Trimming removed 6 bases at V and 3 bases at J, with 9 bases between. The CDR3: CASRSTVYEQYF. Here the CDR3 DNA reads TGTGCCAGCAGATCGACGGTCTACGAGCAGTACTTC.

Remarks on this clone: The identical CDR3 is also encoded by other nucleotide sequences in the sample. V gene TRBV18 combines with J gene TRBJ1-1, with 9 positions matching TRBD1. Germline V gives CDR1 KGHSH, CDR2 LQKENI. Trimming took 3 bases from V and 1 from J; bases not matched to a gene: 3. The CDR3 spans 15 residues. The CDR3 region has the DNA TGTGCCAGCTCACCGAGGACAGGGGAGAACACTGAAGCTTTCTTT. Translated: CASSPRTGENTEAFF. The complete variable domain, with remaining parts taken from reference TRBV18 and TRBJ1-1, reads NAGVMQNPRHLVRRRGQEARLRCSPMKGHSHVYWYRQLPEEGLKFMVYLQKENIIDESGMPKERFSAEFPKEGPSILRIQQVVRGDSAAYFCASSPRTGENTEAFFGQGTRLTVV.

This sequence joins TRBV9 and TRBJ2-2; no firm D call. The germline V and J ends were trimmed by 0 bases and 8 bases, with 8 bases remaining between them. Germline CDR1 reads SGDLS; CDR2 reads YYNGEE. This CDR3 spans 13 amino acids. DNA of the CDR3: TGTGCCAGCAGCGTAGGTCTATCTGGGGAGCTGTTTTTT. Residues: CASSVGLSGELFF.

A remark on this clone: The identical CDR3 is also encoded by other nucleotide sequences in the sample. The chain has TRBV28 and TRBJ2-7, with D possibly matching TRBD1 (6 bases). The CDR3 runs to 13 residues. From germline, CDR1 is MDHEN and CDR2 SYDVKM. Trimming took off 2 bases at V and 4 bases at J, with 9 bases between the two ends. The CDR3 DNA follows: TGTGCCAGCAGTTTAGCCGGGACATACGAGCAGTACTTC. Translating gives CASSLAGTYEQYF.

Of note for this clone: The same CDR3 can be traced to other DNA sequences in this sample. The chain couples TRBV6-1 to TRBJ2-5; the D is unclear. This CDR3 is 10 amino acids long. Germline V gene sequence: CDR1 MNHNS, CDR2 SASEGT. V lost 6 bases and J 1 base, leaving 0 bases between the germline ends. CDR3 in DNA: TGTGCCAGCAGCCAAGAGACCCAGTACTTC. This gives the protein CASSQETQYF.

In DNA form, the CDR3 reads TGTGCCAGCAGCACCCGGACAGAAACCACCGGGGAGCTGTTTTTT. It specifies CASSTRTETTGELFF. J is TRBJ2-2 and V is TRBV9; tentative D call: TRBD1 (6 bases). The CDR3 consists of 15 residues. Trimming cost V 4 bases and J 4 bases, with 14 bases left between them. Germline CDR1 is SGDLS and CDR2 is YYNGEE. Full variable domain (rest looked up from reference TRBV9 and TRBJ2-2): DSGVTQTPKHLITATGQRVTLRCSPRSGDLSVYWYQQSLDQGLQFLIQYYNGEERAKGNILERFSAQQFPDLHSELNLSSLELGDSALYFCASSTRTETTGELFFGEGSRLTVL.

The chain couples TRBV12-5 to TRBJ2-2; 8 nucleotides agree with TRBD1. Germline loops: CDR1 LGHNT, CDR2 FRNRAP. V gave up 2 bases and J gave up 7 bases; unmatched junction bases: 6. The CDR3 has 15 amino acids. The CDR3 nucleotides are TGTGCTAGTGGTTTGTTCTTACAGGGGGGCGGGGAGCTGTTTTTT. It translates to CASGLFLQGGGELFF.

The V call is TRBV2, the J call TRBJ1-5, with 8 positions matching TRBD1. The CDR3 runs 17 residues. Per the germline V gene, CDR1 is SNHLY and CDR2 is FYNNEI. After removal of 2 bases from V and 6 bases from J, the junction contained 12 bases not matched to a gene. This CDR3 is CASSELGGTGRGQPQHF. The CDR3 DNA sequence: TGTGCCAGCAGTGAATTGGGAGGGACAGGTAGGGGTCAGCCCCAGCATTTT.

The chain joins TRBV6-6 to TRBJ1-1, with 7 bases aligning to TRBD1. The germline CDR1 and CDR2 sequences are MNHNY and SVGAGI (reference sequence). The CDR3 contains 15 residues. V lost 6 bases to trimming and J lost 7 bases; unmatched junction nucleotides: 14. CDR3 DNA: TGTGCCAGCAGGACGAACAGTGGAGGGGGCGATGAAGCTTTCTTT. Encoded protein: CASRTNSGGGDEAFF.

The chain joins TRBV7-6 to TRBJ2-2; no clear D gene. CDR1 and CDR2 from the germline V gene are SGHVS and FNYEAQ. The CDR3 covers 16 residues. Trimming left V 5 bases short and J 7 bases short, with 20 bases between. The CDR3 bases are TGTGCCAGCAGCCCTAATGGGGATCCTGGGGTCGGGGAGCTGTTTTTT. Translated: CASSPNGDPGVGELFF.

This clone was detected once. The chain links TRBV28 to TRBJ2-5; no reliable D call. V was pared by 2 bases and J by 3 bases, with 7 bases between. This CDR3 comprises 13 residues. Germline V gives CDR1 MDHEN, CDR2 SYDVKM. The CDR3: CASSLDWEETQYF. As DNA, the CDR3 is TGTGCCAGCAGTTTAGACTGGGAAGAGACCCAGTACTTC.

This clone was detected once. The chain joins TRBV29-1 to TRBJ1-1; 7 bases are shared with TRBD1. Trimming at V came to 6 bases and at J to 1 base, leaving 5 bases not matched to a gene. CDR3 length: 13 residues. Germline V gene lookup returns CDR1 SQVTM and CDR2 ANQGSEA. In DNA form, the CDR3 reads TGCAGCGTAGCGACAGGGAGGAACACTGAAGCTTTCTTT. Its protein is CSVATGRNTEAFF. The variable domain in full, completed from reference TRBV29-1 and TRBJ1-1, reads SAVISQKPSRDICQRGTSLTIQCQVDSQVTMMFWYRQQPGQSLTLIATANQGSEATYESGFVIDKFPISRPNLTFSTLTVSNMSPEDSSIYLCSVATGRNTEAFFGQGTRLTVV.

As DNA, the CDR3 is TGTGCCAGCAGCCACGGGACCTTCGGAGCCTACAATGAGCAGTTCTTC. Residues: CASSHGTFGAYNEQFF. The rearrangement joins TRBV5-4 to TRBJ2-1; D may be TRBD1 or TRBD2 (5 bases each). Trimming removed 4 bases from V and 2 bases from J, with 16 bases in between. CDR1 and CDR2 from the germline V gene are SGHNT and YYREEE (reference sequence). CDR3 length: 16 amino acids.

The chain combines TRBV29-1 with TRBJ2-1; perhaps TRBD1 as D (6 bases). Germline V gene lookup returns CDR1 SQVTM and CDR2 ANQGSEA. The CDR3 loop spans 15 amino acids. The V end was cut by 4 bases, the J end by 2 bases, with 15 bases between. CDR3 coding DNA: TGCAGCGTTGCTCTGAGCAGGGGACCCTACAATGAGCAGTTCTTC. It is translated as CSVALSRGPYNEQFF.

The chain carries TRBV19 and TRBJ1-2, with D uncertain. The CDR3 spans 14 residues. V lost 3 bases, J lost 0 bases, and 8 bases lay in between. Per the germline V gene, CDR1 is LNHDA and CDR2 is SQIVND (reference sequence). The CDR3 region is CASSMSGANYGYTF. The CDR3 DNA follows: TGTGCCAGTAGTATGTCCGGAGCTAACTATGGCTACACCTTC.

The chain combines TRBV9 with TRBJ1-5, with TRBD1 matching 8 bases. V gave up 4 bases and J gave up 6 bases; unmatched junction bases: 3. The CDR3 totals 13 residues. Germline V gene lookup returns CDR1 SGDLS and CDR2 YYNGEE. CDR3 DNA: TGTGCCAGCAGCCTGACAGGGGCTCAGCCCCAGCATTTT. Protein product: CASSLTGAQPQHF.

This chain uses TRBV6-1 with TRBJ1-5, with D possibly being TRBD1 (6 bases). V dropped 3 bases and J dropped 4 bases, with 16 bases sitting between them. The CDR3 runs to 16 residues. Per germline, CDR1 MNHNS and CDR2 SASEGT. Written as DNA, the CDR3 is TGTGCCAGCAGTGAGTATCAGGGGATGGGAAATCAGCCCCAGCATTTT. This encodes CASSEYQGMGNQPQHF.

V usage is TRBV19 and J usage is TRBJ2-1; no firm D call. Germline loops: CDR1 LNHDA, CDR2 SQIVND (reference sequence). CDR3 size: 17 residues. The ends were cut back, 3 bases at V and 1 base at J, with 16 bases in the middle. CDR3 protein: CASSMGLDRRSYNEQFF. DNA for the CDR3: TGTGCCAGTAGTATGGGTCTGGACCGAAGATCCTACAATGAGCAGTTCTTC.

The CDR3 here is CASSQTGAGYTF. The CDR3, as DNA: TGTGCCAGCAGTCAGACAGGGGCCGGCTACACCTTC. The rearrangement uses TRBV28 and TRBJ1-2, with 8 nucleotides matching TRBD1. The J segment lost 8 bases and the V segment lost 5 bases, leaving 4 bases of the junction unmatched. The CDR3 spans 12 residues. From germline, CDR1 is MDHEN and CDR2 SYDVKM.

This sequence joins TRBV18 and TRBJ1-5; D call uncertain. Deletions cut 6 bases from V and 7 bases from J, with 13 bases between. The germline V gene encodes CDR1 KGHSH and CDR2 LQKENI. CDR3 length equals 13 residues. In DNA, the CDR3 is TGTGCCAGCTCCGAACACGAGGGACAGCCCCAGCATTTT. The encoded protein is CASSEHEGQPQHF.

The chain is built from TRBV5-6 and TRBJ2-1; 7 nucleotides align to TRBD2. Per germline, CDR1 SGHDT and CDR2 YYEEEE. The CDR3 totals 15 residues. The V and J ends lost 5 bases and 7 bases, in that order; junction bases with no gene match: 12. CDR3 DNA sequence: TGTGCCAGCAGGTGGGAGGGTTATACTGCGAATGAGCAGTTCTTC. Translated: CASRWEGYTANEQFF.

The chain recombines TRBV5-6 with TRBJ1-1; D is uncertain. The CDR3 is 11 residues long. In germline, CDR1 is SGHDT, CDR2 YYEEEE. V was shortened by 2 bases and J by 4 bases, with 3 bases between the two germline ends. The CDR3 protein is CASSFSTEAFF. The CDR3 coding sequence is TGTGCCAGCAGCTTTTCCACTGAAGCTTTCTTT.

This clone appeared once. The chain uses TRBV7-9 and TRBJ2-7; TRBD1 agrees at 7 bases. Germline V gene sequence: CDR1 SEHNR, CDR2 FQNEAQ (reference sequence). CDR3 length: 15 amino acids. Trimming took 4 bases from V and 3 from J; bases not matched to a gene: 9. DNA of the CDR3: TGTGCCAGCAGCTACTACGGTGGACAGGACTACGAGCAGTACTTC. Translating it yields CASSYYGGQDYEQYF.